A single sample is the source of the 3 T cell receptor beta chains below, sequenced in a study of monozygotic twins with inflammatory bowel disease. TCRdb reworked the 5' RACE reads into one entry per CDR3 protein, no DNA. The data show around 190,000 distinct CDR3 sequences, and the top ten clones hold less than 2%. Sequencing input: blood. These receptors all stem from a human donor with ulcerative colitis or Crohn's disease, or a healthy co-twin of an affected twin (not recorded which).

This chain connects TRBV5-1 to TRBJ1-1. Germline V CDR1 and CDR2: SGHRS, YFSETQ. CDR3 length equals 13 residues. The CDR3 loop reads CASSLEARTEAFF.

The V call is TRBV12-5, the J call TRBJ1-1; TCRdb proposes TRBD1, but this gene call is untestable without DNA. The CDR3 has 15 amino acids. Germline V lookup: CDR1 LGHNT, CDR2 FRNRAP. CDR3 residues: CASGLDRGVNTEAFF.

V and J are TRBV7-3 and TRBJ2-3; TCRdb calls TRBD2, which cannot be checked without DNA. CDR3 length: 16 amino acids. Germline V gene lookup returns CDR1 SGHTA and CDR2 FQGTGA. The CDR3 region is CASSLIVAGGPDTQYF.